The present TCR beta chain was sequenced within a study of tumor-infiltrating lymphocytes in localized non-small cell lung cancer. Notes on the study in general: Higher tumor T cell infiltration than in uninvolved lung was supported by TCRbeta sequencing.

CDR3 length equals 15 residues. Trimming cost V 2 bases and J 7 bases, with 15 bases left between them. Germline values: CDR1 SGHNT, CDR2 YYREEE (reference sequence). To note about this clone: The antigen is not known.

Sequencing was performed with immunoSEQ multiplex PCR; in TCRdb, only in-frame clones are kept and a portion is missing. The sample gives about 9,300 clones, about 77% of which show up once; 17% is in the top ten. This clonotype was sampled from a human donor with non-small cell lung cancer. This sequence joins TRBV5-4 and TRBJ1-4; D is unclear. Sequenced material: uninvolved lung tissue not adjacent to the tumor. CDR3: CASSFARSLLEKLFF. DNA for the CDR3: TGTGCCAGCAGCTTCGCCAGGAGTTTACTTGAAAAACTGTTTTTT.